A selection of T cell receptor beta chains follows, all from one sample in a study of blood T cell repertoires in COVID-19. TCRdb keeps only in-frame clones here, not all; method: immunoSEQ multiplex PCR. The sample holds 250,000 to 300,000 clones, 75% to 90% seen once. Sequenced material: peripheral blood. The receptors derive from a woman in her 70s with COVID-19, enrolled during active disease. Both conserved end residues are trimmed from each CDR3.

TRBV5-6	TRBJ2-3	ASSFLGGTSGTDTQY
TRBV10-3	TRBJ2-3	AIMGTGRKDTQY
TRBV19	TRBJ1-2	ASSIGQGAIGYT
TRBV18	TRBJ1-2	ASSPDSNYGYT
TRBV21-1	TRBJ1-5	ASSTGTDRSRLRNQPQH
TRBV5-4	TRBJ1-2	ASSSDRGRYGYT
TRBV15	TRBJ2-1	ATSRGRQGVYNEQF
TRBV15	TRBJ1-6	ATSRDRDYNSPLH
TRBV7-6	TRBJ2-1	ASRRLAGGNEQF
TRBV9	TRBJ1-3	ASSPSGNTIY
TRBV28	TRBJ1-5	ATFRGFSQPQH
TRBV30	TRBJ2-4	AWSVVTGWAGKNIQY
TRBV12-2	TRBJ2-7	ASRLACSTAGRPYEQY
TRBV23-1	TRBJ2-3	ASSQWTGDSTDTQY
TRBV19	TRBJ1-4	ASSISGNEKLF
TRBV28	TRBJ1-1	ASSLLTGDIEAF
TRBV21-1	TRBJ2-3	ASSKAGGPLESTDTQY
TRBV6-5	TRBJ1-4	ASSQSGTGNEKLF
TRBV2	TRBJ1-1	ASSVLLNTEAF
TRBV11-2	TRBJ1-1	ASSLMTVALDEAF
TRBV3-1/TRBV3-2	TRBJ2-7	ASSPVAGRTEQY
TRBV5-1	TRBJ1-2	ASSLTGGNGYT
TRBV5-4	TRBJ2-1	ASSLGGGRFYEQF
TRBV10-3	TRBJ2-5	AISKRQGQETQY
TRBV18	TRBJ2-3	ASSPEGVSGTDTQY
TRBV7-2	TRBJ1-6	ASRDGQGRSPLH